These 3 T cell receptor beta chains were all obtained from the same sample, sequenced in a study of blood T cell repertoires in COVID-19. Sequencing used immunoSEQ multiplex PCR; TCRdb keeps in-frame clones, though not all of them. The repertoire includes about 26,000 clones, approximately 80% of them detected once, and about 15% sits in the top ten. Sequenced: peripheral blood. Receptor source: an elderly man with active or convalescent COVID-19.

The CDR3 DNA sequence: TGCGCCAGCAGCTTGGCAGGGTTGGCTAACTATGGCTACACCTTC. As protein: CASSLAGLANYGYTF. This chain links TRBV5-1 with TRBJ1-2, with a tentative D call TRBD1 (5 bases). The CDR3 covers 15 residues. Trimming cost V 0 bases and J 0 bases, with 9 bases left between them. From germline, CDR1 is SGHRS and CDR2 YFSETQ.

DNA for the CDR3: TGTGCCAGCTCACCGTATCAGGGCTCCTACGAGCAGTACTTC. Encoded protein: CASSPYQGSYEQYF. The chain couples TRBV18 to TRBJ2-7, with TRBD1 as a possible D gene (5 bases). CDR1 and CDR2 from the germline V gene are KGHSH and LQKENI. The V end was cut by 3 bases, the J end by 0 bases, with 9 bases between. The length of the CDR3 is 14 residues.

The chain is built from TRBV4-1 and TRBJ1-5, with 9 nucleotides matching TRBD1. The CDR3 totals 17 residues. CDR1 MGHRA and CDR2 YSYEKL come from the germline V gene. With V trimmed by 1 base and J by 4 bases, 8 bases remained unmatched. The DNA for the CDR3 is TGCGCCAGCAGCCAAGGGGTGCCGGGACAGGGAAATCAGCCCCAGCATTTT. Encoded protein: CASSQGVPGQGNQPQHF.